This T cell receptor beta chain was recovered during a study of blood T cell repertoires in COVID-19. On the study more broadly: Samples came from the United States, Italy and Spain, spanning acute and convalescent COVID-19. T cells, B-cell-depleted T cells, or PBMCs supplied cDNA or gDNA.

Study processing details: The authors estimated nucleated cell counts from reference gene primer amplification. TCRdb's table, derived via immunoSEQ multiplex PCR, lists solely in-frame clones and lacks some. The V and J calls and clone size were taken over from that table, and D and trimming were inferred from the DNA. This sample yields about 71,000 clones, of which roughly 84% are seen a single time; 6.9% belongs to the top ten. Enrolment of Seattle patients took place during active infection, and they were followed longitudinally. This clone was seen only a few times. Sequencing was performed on peripheral blood. The clonotype originates from a man younger than 40 with COVID-19, enrolled during active disease.

The CDR3 DNA follows: TGTGCCAGCAGCTTAGGGGAGACCGGGGAGCTGTTTTTT. It is translated as CASSLGETGELFF. The chain is built from TRBV11-3 and TRBJ2-2; a possible D gene is TRBD2 (5 bases). With 1 base removed from V and 5 bases from J, the gap between germline ends came to 5 bases. The CDR3 consists of 13 residues. Germline V gene data show CDR1 as SGHNT and CDR2 as YENEEA. Complete variable domain (other parts from reference TRBV11-3 and TRBJ2-2): EAGVVQSPRYKIIEKKQPVAFWCNPISGHNTLYWYLQNLGQGPELLIRYENEEAVDDSQLPKDRFSAERLKGVDSTLKIQPAELGDSAVYLCASSLGETGELFFGEGSRLTVL.